This entry is about one T cell receptor (beta chain). V was clipped by 0 bases and J by 3 bases, with 10 bases between them. CDR1 is SGHRS, CDR2 YFSETQ, per germline. This CDR3 region has 14 residues. These data belong to a study of T cell responses to AZD1222 COVID-19 vaccine. Sequenced by immunoSEQ multiplex PCR; TCRdb stores in-frame clones only, minus some. The sample includes roughly 170,000 clones, 75% to 95% seen only once; the top ten take around 2.9%. This clonotype was sampled from an adult in good health. This sample comprised peripheral blood, obtained on day 0 of AZD1222 vaccination. The genes are TRBV5-1 and TRBJ2-7; the D gene is possibly TRBD1 (6 bases). Written as DNA, the CDR3 is TGCGCCAGCAGCTTGGCAGGGGCTCGCTACGAGCAGTACTTC. Its protein is CASSLAGARYEQYF.